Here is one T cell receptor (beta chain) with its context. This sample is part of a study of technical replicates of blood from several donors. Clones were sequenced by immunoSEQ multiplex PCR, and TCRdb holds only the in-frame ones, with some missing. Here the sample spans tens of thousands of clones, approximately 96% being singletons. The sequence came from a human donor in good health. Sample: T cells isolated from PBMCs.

DNA of the CDR3: TGTGCCAGCAGCACGACCAGGGGGACTAGCGGGAGCTACGAGCAGTACTTC. This gives the protein CASSTTRGTSGSYEQYF. The gene calls are TRBV21-1 and TRBJ2-7; the D call of TRBD2 is as the table states it, not checked on the DNA. TRBV21-1 is described as a pseudogene. This CDR3 comprises 17 residues.